Listed below are T cell receptor beta chains from one sample, sequenced in a study of blood T cell repertoires in COVID-19. Profiling relied on immunoSEQ multiplex PCR, and the TCRdb table lists in-frame clones only, not all of them. The profile covers about 200,000 clones, with around 90% appearing a single time and around 6.9% taken by the ten largest. Sequencing was carried out using peripheral blood. The source of these receptors is a man aged 55 to 70 who had recovered from COVID-19. Both conserved end residues are part of each CDR3. Each record gives: CDR3 protein, CDR3 DNA, V gene, clone size, J gene, D gene. D genes are given only for firm matches. Part of the rows lack a size; the others show once, few, many or a class for expanded clones.

CASRPISSGSTDTQYF,TGCGCCAGCAGGCCCATCTCTAGCGGTAGCACAGATACGCAGTATTTT,TRBV5-1,.,TRBJ2-3,TRBD2
CASSLHERSHFNYGYTF,TGTGCCAGCAGCTTGCACGAAAGGAGCCACTTTAACTATGGCTACACCTTC,TRBV5-8,.,TRBJ1-2,.
CASTRTGGSSPLHF,TGTGCCAGCACCAGGACAGGGGGTTCGTCACCCCTCCACTTT,TRBV6-5,.,TRBJ1-6,TRBD1
CASSLYWTSGSYEQYF,TGTGCCAGCAGTCTATACTGGACTAGCGGGAGTTACGAGCAGTACTTC,TRBV28,.,TRBJ2-7,TRBD2
CASSQVAPSPDTQYF,TGCGCCAGCAGCCAAGTAGCCCCCTCCCCAGATACGCAGTATTTT,TRBV4-1,.,TRBJ2-3,.
CASSVLAGGSEQFF,TGTGCCAGCAGCGTATTAGCGGGGGGGTCTGAGCAGTTCTTC,TRBV9,.,TRBJ2-1,TRBD2
CASSQGSGYGYTF,TGTGCCAGTAGCCAGGGATCGGGCTATGGCTACACCTTC,TRBV19,.,TRBJ1-2,.
CASSQGQAYYGYTF,TGTGCCAGCAGCCAAGGACAGGCGTACTATGGCTACACCTTC,TRBV3-1/TRBV3-2,.,TRBJ1-2,.
CASRDPGTGNEQFF,TGTGCCAGCAGGGACCCTGGGACAGGGAATGAGCAGTTCTTC,TRBV6-6,few,TRBJ2-1,TRBD1
CASSRDRGNTIYF,TGTGCCAGCAGTCGGGACAGGGGAAACACCATATATTTT,TRBV28,.,TRBJ1-3,TRBD1
CASSFISGGTHNEQFF,TGTGCCAGCAGTTTCATTTCGGGGGGAACCCACAATGAGCAGTTCTTC,TRBV27,.,TRBJ2-1,TRBD2
CASSYSTDRSEAFF,TGTGCCAGCAGTTACTCGACGGACAGGAGTGAAGCTTTCTTT,TRBV6-2/TRBV6-3,.,TRBJ1-1,TRBD1
CSVEPGGTEAFF,TGCAGCGTTGAACCAGGAGGGACTGAAGCTTTCTTT,TRBV29-1,.,TRBJ1-1,.
CASSRVYQPQHF,TGTGCCAGTAGTCGGGTGTATCAGCCCCAGCATTTT,TRBV19,.,TRBJ1-5,.
CASSARNRRQGFSMINYGYTF,TGTGCCAGCAGTGCCCGGAACCGGCGACAGGGTTTCTCGATGATAAACTATGGCTACACCTTC,TRBV2,.,TRBJ1-2,TRBD1
CASSLGGHGRPSYEQYF,TGTGCCAGCAGCTTAGGGGGGCATGGGCGGCCCTCCTACGAGCAGTACTTC,TRBV7-2,.,TRBJ2-7,.
CASSLRGPLGGDTQYF,TGTGCCAGCAGCTTAAGAGGACCCCTGGGGGGAGATACGCAGTATTTT,TRBV7-3,.,TRBJ2-3,.
CASSVGGHKATNEKLFF,TGTGCCAGCAGCGTAGGAGGGCATAAAGCAACTAATGAAAAACTGTTTTTT,TRBV9,.,TRBJ1-4,.
CASSRTGRTGELFF,TGTGCCAGTAGTAGGACAGGTAGAACCGGGGAGCTGTTTTTT,TRBV19,once,TRBJ2-2,TRBD1
CASSQSVTEAFF,TGTGCCAGCAGCCAATCAGTCACTGAAGCTTTCTTT,TRBV3-1/TRBV3-2,few,TRBJ1-1,.
CASSQGDPRVEKLFF,TGTGCCAGCAGCCAAGGAGACCCGCGGGTTGAAAAACTGTTTTTT,TRBV3-1/TRBV3-2,.,TRBJ1-4,.
CASSQQGSYEQYF,TGTGCCAGCAGTCAACAGGGGTCCTACGAGCAGTACTTC,TRBV4-2,.,TRBJ2-7,TRBD1
CASSLQAAGGKNIQYF,TGTGCCAGCAGCTTACAAGCGGCAGGGGGAAAAAACATTCAGTACTTC,TRBV7-2,.,TRBJ2-4,TRBD1
CASSSQQNTEAFF,TGTGCCAGCAGCTCCCAACAGAACACTGAAGCTTTCTTT,TRBV7-3,.,TRBJ1-1,.
CASSLRKGAAGYTF,TGTGCCAGCAGTTTACGGAAAGGGGCAGCGGGCTACACCTTC,TRBV28,.,TRBJ1-2,.
CASSYSGTSATDTQYF,TGTGCCAGCAGTTACTCAGGCACTAGCGCCACAGATACGCAGTATTTT,TRBV6-2/TRBV6-3,once,TRBJ2-3,TRBD2
CASRDRGSNYGYTF,TGTGCCAGCAGAGACAGAGGATCTAACTATGGCTACACCTTC,TRBV28,.,TRBJ1-2,.
CASSLAHGLAGDNEQFF,TGTGCCAGCAGCTTGGCTCACGGACTAGCGGGGGACAATGAGCAGTTCTTC,TRBV5-4,.,TRBJ2-1,TRBD2
CATRTSGGYNEQFF,TGTGCCACCCGGACTAGCGGGGGCTACAATGAGCAGTTCTTC,TRBV19,.,TRBJ2-1,TRBD2
CASIRGTGNYEQYF,TGTGCCAGCATTCGTGGGACAGGGAACTACGAGCAGTACTTC,TRBV2,.,TRBJ2-7,TRBD1
CASSLYGDMNTEAFF,TGTGCCAGCAGCTTATACGGGGATATGAACACTGAAGCTTTCTTT,TRBV7-9,.,TRBJ1-1,.
CASSPAWTSGGDTQYF,TGTGCCAGCAGCCCGGCTTGGACTAGCGGGGGAGATACGCAGTATTTT,TRBV7-6,once,TRBJ2-3,TRBD2
CASSRLTGAGQPQHF,TGTGCCAGCAGTCGCCTGACAGGGGCTGGACAGCCCCAGCATTTT,TRBV6-2/TRBV6-3,few,TRBJ1-5,TRBD1
CASSKEARGRSGSPLHF,TGTGCCAGTAGTAAGGAGGCAAGGGGGCGATCTGGTTCACCCCTCCACTTT,TRBV19,.,TRBJ1-6,TRBD1
CASSLRSGANYEQYF,TGTGCCAGCAGCTTACGTAGCGGGGCGAACTACGAGCAGTACTTC,TRBV7-2,.,TRBJ2-7,TRBD2
CASTQSSGSRTDTQYF,TGTGCCAGCACCCAATCAAGCGGGTCGCGCACAGATACGCAGTATTTT,TRBV28,.,TRBJ2-3,.
CASSLGTGAPSNQPQHF,TGTGCCAGCAGCTTGGGGACAGGGGCCCCTAGCAATCAGCCCCAGCATTTT,TRBV5-8,.,TRBJ1-5,TRBD1
CASSVLTSGGAATDTQYF,TGTGCCAGCAGCGTGTTGACTAGCGGGGGGGCCGCTACAGATACGCAGTATTTT,TRBV9,.,TRBJ2-3,TRBD2
CASSISLAGEQYF,TGTGCCAGTAGTATATCTCTAGCGGGGGAGCAGTACTTC,TRBV19,.,TRBJ2-7,TRBD2
CASSFSGSHETQYF,TGCGCCAGCAGCTTTAGCGGGAGTCATGAGACCCAGTACTTC,TRBV5-1,.,TRBJ2-5,TRBD2
CASSLQGSTEAFF,TGTGCCAGCAGCTTGCAGGGGAGCACTGAAGCTTTCTTT,TRBV5-4,.,TRBJ1-1,.
CASSALRGLSNSPLHF,TGTGCCAGTAGTGCCCTCAGGGGTTTAAGTAATTCACCCCTCCACTTT,TRBV19,once,TRBJ1-6,.
CASTMNTEAFF,TGTGCCAGCACCATGAACACTGAAGCTTTCTTT,TRBV2,few,TRBJ1-1,.
CASSPPLPTRTQYF,TGTGCCAGCTCACCACCGCTTCCCACAAGAACGCAGTATTTT,TRBV18,.,TRBJ2-3,.
CASRTSGVTLETQYF,TGTGCCAGCAGGACTAGCGGGGTGACATTGGAGACCCAGTACTTC,TRBV2,.,TRBJ2-5,TRBD2
CASSHAGLAGGDNEQFF,TGTGCCAGCAGCCATGCGGGACTAGCGGGGGGTGACAATGAGCAGTTCTTC,TRBV3-1/TRBV3-2,few,TRBJ2-1,TRBD2